The present TCR beta chain was sequenced within a study of shared clonotypes between healthy human individuals. Background on the study: Donor ages ranged 18 to 49 years: a couple of women, a few men. Study results and caveats: The expectation was that sequencing depth would affect clonotype sharing among donors.

Germline CDR1 WSHSY, CDR2 SAAADI. The CDR3 covers 15 residues. The V and J ends lost 3 bases and 4 bases respectively, with 14 bases between them. Deep was the level used in running the assay. For each subset, genomic DNA was distributed in equal portions over several immunoSEQ plates. Sequencing was performed with immunoSEQ multiplex PCR; in TCRdb, only in-frame clones are kept and a portion is missing. The table lists roughly 760,000 clones, around two thirds of them singletons. Only one count was recorded for this clone. Its cognate antigen is unknown. Source material: memory CD4+ T cells sorted from blood. Subset specified: CD45RA-negative fraction. This receptor was identified in a woman between 25 and 40 years old in good health. The chain uses TRBV10-2 and TRBJ2-3; D gene unclear. The CDR3 region has the DNA TGCGCCAGCAGTGACTACCGTGTGTGGGCAGATACGCAGTATTTT. This translates into CASSDYRVWADTQYF.